Each of the 31 T cell receptor beta chains below was sequenced from the same sample in a study of cytomegalovirus exposure and HLA in healthy donors. PCR amplification relied on 60 Vbeta primers (plus 13 Jbeta primers). Profiling relied on immunoSEQ multiplex PCR, and the TCRdb table lists in-frame clones only, not all of them. The sample has around 150,000 clones; around 81% are singletons. Sample: PBMCs. Receptor source: a woman aged 45-59 years in good health and CMV-seronegative.

V gene TRBV7-2 combines with J gene TRBJ2-1; 8 bases align to TRBD2. The CDR3 is 16 amino acids. The J segment lost 6 bases and the V segment lost 6 bases, leaving 13 bases of the junction unmatched. In germline, CDR1 is SGHTA, CDR2 FQGNSA. As DNA, the CDR3 is TGTGCCAGCAGTCGAGAGGCGGGAGGCCCGTCCAATGAGCAGTTCTTC. This gives the protein CASSREAGGPSNEQFF.

CDR3 sequence reads: CSVDTSGGMKTQYF. CDR3 coding DNA: TGCAGCGTTGACACTAGCGGGGGGATGAAGACCCAGTACTTC. The J gene is TRBJ2-5, the V gene TRBV29-1; 12 nucleotides agree with TRBD2. The CDR3 consists of 14 residues. V shed 3 bases and J 6 bases; nucleotides not matched to a gene: 5. The germline V gene encodes CDR1 SQVTM and CDR2 ANQGSEA.

The V and J genes are TRBV2 and TRBJ1-1, with unresolved D. The CDR3 totals 14 residues. The germline V and J ends were trimmed by 6 bases and 0 bases, with 11 bases remaining between them. Per the germline V gene, CDR1 is SNHLY and CDR2 is FYNNEI. DNA of the CDR3: TGTGCCAGCAGAGGGAGGTACATGAACACTGAAGCTTTCTTT. Its protein is CASRGRYMNTEAFF.

The gene calls are TRBV4-2 and TRBJ2-1, with TRBD2 as a possible D gene (7 bases). The CDR3 runs to 16 residues. Germline V gene lookup returns CDR1 LGHNA and CDR2 YNFKEQ. V lost 3 bases and J 0 bases, leaving 12 bases between the germline ends. The CDR3 loop is CASSQGGRSSYNEQFF. The CDR3, as DNA: TGTGCCAGCAGCCAGGGGGGGCGGAGCTCCTACAATGAGCAGTTCTTC.

V is TRBV19 and J is TRBJ2-7; 9 nucleotides match TRBD1. CDR1 and CDR2 (germline): LNHDA, SQIVND (reference sequence). The CDR3 runs 13 residues. V was clipped by 6 bases and J by 3 bases; unmatched bases: 3. This chain's CDR3 is CASRDRGNYEQYF. CDR3 DNA sequence: TGTGCCAGTAGAGACAGGGGGAACTACGAGCAGTACTTC.

This clone was observed a handful of times. V gene TRBV5-8 combines with J gene TRBJ1-1; D is undetermined. Germline values: CDR1 SGHTS, CDR2 YDEGEE. Trimming took 0 bases from V and 1 from J, leaving 7 bases between them. This CDR3 is 14 amino acids long. The CDR3 region is CASSLVQKNTEAFF. CDR3 in DNA: TGTGCCAGCAGCTTGGTGCAGAAGAACACTGAAGCTTTCTTT.

The rearrangement uses TRBV19 and TRBJ2-7; D is possibly TRBD1 (5 bases). The CDR3 spans 13 residues. The V end was cut by 3 bases, the J end by 2 bases, with 8 bases between. Germline CDR1 and CDR2: LNHDA and SQIVND (reference sequence). CDR3 in DNA: TGTGCCAGTAGTATGGGGCAGACCTACGAGCAGTACTTC. This encodes CASSMGQTYEQYF.

The chain has TRBV10-3 and TRBJ2-6; maybe TRBD1 (6 bases). CDR3 length: 17 amino acids. Germline CDR1 reads ENHRY; CDR2 reads SYGVKD. V was pared by 7 bases and J by 0 bases, with 16 bases between. The DNA for the CDR3 is TGTGCCATCACTCCCACAGAGGGGGTCTCTGGGGCCAACGTCCTGACTTTC. It is translated as CAITPTEGVSGANVLTF.

The chain couples TRBV5-1 to TRBJ2-1; the match to TRBD2 covers 7 bases. In germline, CDR1 is SGHRS, CDR2 YFSETQ. V trimming: 2 bases; J trimming: 5 bases; junction bases outside the gene matches: 7. CDR3 length: 15 residues. In nucleotides, the CDR3 is TGCGCCAGCAGCTTACCTAGCGGAAATGACAATGAGCAGTTCTTC. This sequence encodes CASSLPSGNDNEQFF.

V usage is TRBV7-6 and J usage is TRBJ2-3; D not certain. V lost 5 bases and J lost 2, with 8 bases in between. CDR3 length equals 13 residues. CDR1 is SGHVS, CDR2 FNYEAQ, per germline. CDR3 amino acids: CASSPLVTDTQYF. The CDR3 nucleotides read TGTGCCAGCAGCCCACTGGTCACAGATACGCAGTATTTT.

The chain uses TRBV21-1 and TRBJ2-2; TRBD2, the table's D call, lacks a check against the DNA. TRBV21-1 is reported as a pseudogene. CDR3 size: 17 residues. CDR3 in DNA: TGTGCCAGCAGCAAAGAATGGGAGGGGCGGCACACCGGGGAGCTGTTTTTT. This gives the protein CASSKEWEGRHTGELFF.

V and J are TRBV6-5 and TRBJ1-1; no firm D call. The CDR3 spans 16 residues. Germline CDR1 is MNHEY and CDR2 is SVGAGI. Trimming cost V 2 bases and J 6 bases, with 19 bases left between them. As DNA, the CDR3 is TGTGCCAGCAGTTACGGTGTGTCGGTTGTTCGGTCTGAAGCTTTCTTT. Protein product: CASSYGVSVVRSEAFF.

This rearrangement joins TRBV9 to TRBJ2-1, with 14 bases matching TRBD2. CDR3 length: 15 amino acids. The germline V gene encodes CDR1 SGDLS and CDR2 YYNGEE. The ends lost 3 bases at V and 7 bases at J; junction bases unmatched: 3. The DNA for the CDR3 is TGTGCCAGCAGCGAGACTAGCGGGAGGGGGAATGAGCAGTTCTTC. It specifies CASSETSGRGNEQFF.

This chain links TRBV28 with TRBJ2-7; D is possibly TRBD1 (5 bases). With 4 bases removed from V and 2 bases from J, the gap between germline ends came to 12 bases. The CDR3 length is 14 residues. Looked up from germline, CDR1 is MDHEN and CDR2 is SYDVKM. The chain's CDR3 is CASSSGGHPYEQYF. As DNA, the CDR3 is TGTGCCAGCAGTTCCGGTGGACATCCCTACGAGCAGTACTTC.

V gene TRBV9 combines with J gene TRBJ2-5; tentative D call: TRBD2 (6 bases). The germline V gene encodes CDR1 SGDLS and CDR2 YYNGEE. The ends were cut back, 8 bases at V and 4 bases at J, with 33 bases in the middle. The CDR3 covers 19 residues. In nucleotides, the CDR3 is TGTGCCAGGTCCTTGGGCGGCGGGAAGTCCCACAGACAATCAGAGACCCAGTACTTC. It encodes CARSLGGGKSHRQSETQYF.

V gene TRBV19 combines with J gene TRBJ2-6, with 9 positions matching TRBD2. From germline, CDR1 is LNHDA and CDR2 SQIVND (reference sequence). This CDR3 spans 16 amino acids. The ends lost 7 bases at V and 1 base at J; junction bases unmatched: 5. CDR3 region: CASMRLADSGANVLTF. CDR3 DNA: TGTGCCAGTATGAGACTAGCGGATTCTGGGGCCAACGTCCTGACTTTC.

The J gene is TRBJ2-5, the V gene TRBV29-1; the D gene is possibly TRBD2 (6 bases). The V end lost 5 bases, the J end lost 5 bases, and 15 bases lay between the germline ends. Per the germline V gene, CDR1 is SQVTM and CDR2 is ANQGSEA. The CDR3 is 13 residues long. The CDR3 DNA reads as TGCAGCGTTCGGAGGGTCACTGGGGAGACCCAGTACTTC. This encodes CSVRRVTGETQYF.

The CDR3 sequence: CASSFPGGGKTQYF. The CDR3 DNA is TGTGCCAGCAGCTTTCCAGGGGGCGGGAAGACCCAGTACTTC. The chain recombines TRBV7-2 with TRBJ2-5; 8 positions agree with TRBD1. Trimming removed 3 bases from V and 6 bases from J; junction bases left unmatched: 6. The CDR3 totals 14 residues. Germline V gene sequence: CDR1 SGHTA, CDR2 FQGNSA. Complete variable domain (other parts from reference TRBV7-2 and TRBJ2-5): GAGVSQSPSNKVTEKGKDVELRCDPISGHTALYWYRQSLGQGLEFLIYFQGNSAPDKSGLPSDRFSAERTGGSVSTLTIQRTQQEDSAVYLCASSFPGGGKTQYFGPGTRLLVL.

The count of this clone is one. J is TRBJ2-5 and V is TRBV7-2; 9 nucleotides agree with TRBD2. Trimming took 1 base from V and 5 from J; bases not matched to a gene: 8. CDR3 length equals 16 residues. Germline V gives CDR1 SGHTA, CDR2 FQGNSA. CDR3 DNA: TGTGCCAGCAGCTTAGTTAGCGGGAGTTTCAGTGAGACCCAGTACTTC. Translating it yields CASSLVSGSFSETQYF.

The J gene is TRBJ2-1, the V gene TRBV7-2; D is perhaps TRBD1 (6 bases). Between the trimmed V and J ends, which lost 4 bases and 10 bases, there was a span of 14 bases. Germline-derived CDR1 and CDR2 are SGHTA and FQGNSA. The CDR3 extends over 13 amino acids. CDR3: CASSWPSDREQFF. CDR3 bases: TGTGCCAGCAGCTGGCCCTCGGACAGAGAGCAGTTCTTC.

The rearrangement uses TRBV7-2 and TRBJ2-5; TRBD2 aligns across 12 bases. V shed 5 bases and J 3 bases; nucleotides not matched to a gene: 4. Germline V CDR1 and CDR2: SGHTA, FQGNSA. The CDR3 loop spans 15 amino acids. The CDR3 reads CASSRRLAGEETQYF. The CDR3 DNA reads TGTGCCAGCAGCCGCAGACTAGCGGGAGAAGAGACCCAGTACTTC. Complete variable domain (other parts from reference TRBV7-2 and TRBJ2-5): GAGVSQSPSNKVTEKGKDVELRCDPISGHTALYWYRQSLGQGLEFLIYFQGNSAPDKSGLPSDRFSAERTGGSVSTLTIQRTQQEDSAVYLCASSRRLAGEETQYFGPGTRLLVL.

The chain combines TRBV13 with TRBJ1-2; 8 bases match TRBD1. Germline loops: CDR1 PRHDT, CDR2 FYEKMQ (reference sequence). V trimming: 5 bases; J trimming: 8 bases; junction bases outside the gene matches: 13. This CDR3 has 15 residues. CDR3 sequence: CASSTKGQAENGYTF. The CDR3 DNA reads as TGTGCCAGCAGCACGAAGGGACAGGCAGAAAACGGCTACACCTTC.

J is TRBJ1-4 and V is TRBV7-9; no clear D gene. This CDR3 has 15 amino acids. Looked up from germline, CDR1 is SEHNR and CDR2 is FQNEAQ (reference sequence). Trimming left V 7 bases short and J 5 bases short, with 17 bases between. CDR3: CASTIAGGRNEKLFF. CDR3 nucleotides: TGTGCCAGCACAATTGCGGGCGGAAGGAATGAAAAACTGTTTTTT.

The genes are TRBV15 and TRBJ2-5, with 8 bases fitting TRBD2. CDR1 and CDR2 from the germline V gene are LNHNV and YYDKDF (reference sequence). The V segment lost 5 bases and the J segment 5 bases; nucleotides outside the gene matches: 10. The CDR3 covers 15 residues. The CDR3 loop reads CATSSRRGAGETQYF. In nucleotides, the CDR3 is TGTGCCACCAGCTCACGGCGGGGGGCTGGGGAGACCCAGTACTTC.

The chain joins TRBV5-1 to TRBJ2-5; no clear D. V was shortened by 1 base and J by 3 bases, with 10 bases between the two germline ends. This CDR3 is built from 14 residues. Looked up from germline, CDR1 is SGHRS and CDR2 is YFSETQ. The CDR3 region is CASSLLGLEETQYF. The CDR3 DNA reads TGCGCCAGCAGCTTGTTGGGCCTGGAAGAGACCCAGTACTTC. Combining the CDR3 with reference TRBV5-1 and TRBJ2-5 gives the whole variable domain KAGVTQTPRYLIKTRGQQVTLSCSPISGHRSVSWYQQTPGQGLQFLFEYFSETQRNKGNFPGRFSGRQFSNSRSEMNVSTLELGDSALYLCASSLLGLEETQYFGPGTRLLVL.

V gene TRBV5-5 combines with J gene TRBJ2-7; 12 positions match TRBD2. The germline CDR1 and CDR2 sequences are SGHKS and YYEKEE (reference sequence). V gave up 2 bases and J gave up 4 bases; unmatched junction bases: 4. This CDR3 contains 15 residues. The CDR3 here is CASSFRLAGVYEQYF. In nucleotides, the CDR3 is TGTGCCAGCAGCTTCAGACTAGCGGGAGTGTACGAGCAGTACTTC.

The rearrangement links TRBV2 to TRBJ2-5; TRBD1 agrees at 7 bases. V shed 6 bases and J 3 bases; nucleotides not matched to a gene: 7. CDR3 length equals 14 residues. Germline-derived CDR1 and CDR2 are SNHLY and FYNNEI. The chain's CDR3 is CASRTDRAEETQYF. CDR3 DNA sequence: TGTGCCAGCAGGACCGACAGGGCTGAAGAGACCCAGTACTTC.

This chain links TRBV7-6 with TRBJ1-1, with 8 bases that match TRBD1. The trim removed 1 base at V and 0 bases at J, leaving 1 base unmatched. The germline gives CDR1 SGHVS, CDR2 FNYEAQ. This CDR3 has 15 residues. The CDR3 DNA reads as TGTGCCAGCAGCTTAGGGACAGGGATGAACACTGAAGCTTTCTTT. This codes for CASSLGTGMNTEAFF.

This chain links TRBV4-2 with TRBJ1-2; TRBD1 matches at 12 bases. V trimming: 0 bases; J trimming: 7 bases; junction bases outside the gene matches: 9. Germline V gene sequence: CDR1 LGHNA, CDR2 YNFKEQ. The CDR3 sequence is 17 residues long. CDR3 bases: TGTGCCAGCAGCCAAGATCTGGGGACAGGGGGCGAGGGTGGCTACACCTTC. This encodes CASSQDLGTGGEGGYTF.

This clone occurred a few times. The chain carries TRBV14 and TRBJ1-1, with 10 bases matching TRBD1. This CDR3 has 14 residues. J gave up 4 bases and V 4 bases, and 3 bases lay outside the gene matches. Germline CDR1 is SGHDN and CDR2 is FVKESK. The CDR3 loop is CASSPTGGFTEAFF. CDR3 bases: TGTGCCAGCAGCCCGACAGGGGGCTTCACTGAAGCTTTCTTT.

This chain uses TRBV6-1 with TRBJ1-5; D is unclear. Trimming removed 2 bases at V and 0 bases at J, with 14 bases between. This CDR3 is 17 amino acids long. CDR1 and CDR2 (germline): MNHNS, SASEGT. In DNA form, the CDR3 reads TGTGCCAGCAGTGAACCAATGCGGGGAGATAGCAATCAGCCCCAGCATTTT. Amino acids: CASSEPMRGDSNQPQHF.